This TCR beta chain emerged from a study of response to subunit inactivated influenza vaccine (dated by TCRdb to 2016 to 2018). With respect to the entire study: The study used deep quantitative T cell receptor repertoire profiling to track responses to a trivalent subunit inactivated influenza vaccine.

Taken from the germline V gene, the CDR1 and CDR2 loops are SGHTA and FQGNSA. There are 14 amino acids in the CDR3, from cysteine to phenylalanine inclusive. The retained sequence is limited to the CDR3, 42 bases, with the frame set at the first base. Relative to germline, V is 6 bases shorter and J is 1 base shorter, with 11 bases between their ends. What this sample's time point label stands for: approximately 47 days after influenza vaccine administration. This clonotype appeared a single time. Its recognized antigen is unknown. No much larger clonotype is one base removed from it; base qualities were not supplied. A read on its own is weak evidence. Libraries were built with RT-PCR. The sequencer listed for this sample is Illumina HiSeq 2500. TCRdb applied fastp at Q25 and MiXCR to the public reads, then kept only in-frame beta chains. One record per CDR3 amino acid sequence lists the most common genes and DNA. This sample gives approximately 480,000 distinct CDR3 sequences in total; approximately 9.9% of them show up just once. Approximately 12% of the sample belongs to the ten largest clones.

What the authors observed across the whole study: The authors proposed that each seasonal influenza vaccination may bring in only a limited number of new T cells.

The chain uses TRBV7-2 and TRBJ2-3; no D gene call is confident. The receptor comes from a man aged 50-60 years who received an inactivated influenza vaccine. Donor details come from another sample of the same person, matched by shared clones. The input for sequencing was PBMCs from blood, taken 45 days after vaccination. CDR3 sequence: CASSYVGGTDTQYF. The DNA reads TGTGCCAGCAGTTACGTGGGTGGCACAGATACGCAGTATTTT.